One and the same sample provided the 15 T cell receptor beta chains below, sequenced in a study of blood T cells in healthy people across ages. The authors ran a second PCR of roughly 6 to 12 cycles using a sample-barcoded 5' primer and a J-beta primer mix. TCRdb ran MiXCR on the 5' RACE reads and lists one entry per CDR3 protein. The sample lists roughly 1,800,000 distinct CDR3 sequences; roughly 50% were seen once. Sequencing input: blood. These receptors originate from a woman in her thirties or forties in good health.

The chain uses TRBV10-3 and TRBJ2-3; D possibly corresponds to TRBD1 (6 bases). Germline CDR1 and CDR2: ENHRY and SYGVKD. V was shortened by 3 bases and J by 0 bases, with 13 bases between the two germline ends. The CDR3 runs 16 residues. The CDR3 DNA is TGTGCCATCAGTGATGGGGACACACAAAGCACAGATACGCAGTATTTT. This codes for CAISDGDTQSTDTQYF.

This clonotype was seen a few times. The rearrangement joins TRBV29-1 to TRBJ1-2; TRBD1 matches 7 bases. Trimming took 3 bases from V and 2 from J; bases not matched to a gene: 6. The CDR3 sequence is 14 residues long. The germline V gene encodes CDR1 SQVTM and CDR2 ANQGSEA. The CDR3 bases are TGCAGCGTTGAGGAACAGGGGATCAACTATGGCTACACCTTC. As protein: CSVEEQGINYGYTF.

This CDR3 reads CASSRRGLDPPYNEQFF. The CDR3 DNA reads TGTGCCAGCAGCCGCCGGGGACTGGACCCACCCTACAATGAGCAGTTCTTC. This rearrangement joins TRBV11-1 to TRBJ2-1, with D possibly being TRBD2 (6 bases). The CDR3 loop spans 17 amino acids. Trimming took off 5 bases at V and 2 bases at J, with 19 bases between the two ends. Germline V gives CDR1 SGHAT, CDR2 FQDESV (reference sequence).

V and J are TRBV20-1 and TRBJ1-2; 9 nucleotides match TRBD1. Germline assignment: CDR1 DFQATT and CDR2 SNEGSKA (reference sequence). V was clipped by 4 bases and J by 8 bases; unmatched bases: 8. The CDR3 is 13 residues long. The CDR3 reads CSAILGQGRGYTF. As DNA, the CDR3 is TGCAGTGCTATATTGGGACAGGGACGCGGCTACACCTTC.

The V gene is TRBV20-1, the J gene TRBJ1-2, with D perhaps TRBD1 (6 bases). The CDR3 spans 16 residues. The V and J ends lost 3 bases and 7 bases respectively, with 24 bases between them. CDR1 and CDR2 (germline): DFQATT, SNEGSKA (reference sequence). The CDR3 region has the DNA TGCAGTGCTAGGGGGCCCCCTACAGTGGAGGGGGGTGGCTACACCTTC. It translates to CSARGPPTVEGGGYTF.

This clonotype was picked up a small number of times. V gene TRBV13 combines with J gene TRBJ1-2; weak D call: TRBD1 (6 bases). V dropped 8 bases and J dropped 3 bases, with 16 bases sitting between them. The CDR3 loop spans 14 amino acids. Looked up from germline, CDR1 is PRHDT and CDR2 is FYEKMQ (reference sequence). The CDR3 nucleotides read TGTGCCAGCGAAGCAGGGGCCGACTACTATGGCTACACCTTC. It is translated as CASEAGADYYGYTF.

V usage is TRBV6-5 and J usage is TRBJ1-1, with D hard to call. Germline V gene data show CDR1 as MNHEY and CDR2 as SVGAGI. V dropped 8 bases and J dropped 3 bases, with 7 bases sitting between them. There are 11 residues in the CDR3. CDR3 nucleotide sequence: TGTGCCAGCGCTAGAGACACTGAAGCTTTCTTT. Encoded protein: CASARDTEAFF.

The sample holds one count of this clonotype. The chain combines TRBV28 with TRBJ1-1; no clear D gene. CDR3 size: 10 residues. Germline V lookup: CDR1 MDHEN, CDR2 SYDVKM. V was clipped by 10 bases and J by 5 bases, with 8 bases between them. DNA for the CDR3: TGTGCCAACCGGGTTACTGAAGCTTTCTTT. Amino acids: CANRVTEAFF.

The chain carries TRBV24-1 and TRBJ2-1; weak D call: TRBD1 (6 bases). The germline V gene has CDR1 KGHDR and CDR2 SFDVKD. V was shortened by 4 bases and J by 4 bases, with 10 bases between the two germline ends. The CDR3 spans 14 residues. CDR3 region: CATSERQDYNEQFF. Written as DNA, the CDR3 is TGTGCCACCAGTGAGCGACAGGATTACAATGAGCAGTTCTTC.

The chain has TRBV20-1 and TRBJ1-5; 7 nucleotides line up with TRBD1. The CDR3 is 15 residues long. J was trimmed by 0 bases and V by 6 bases; bases with no gene match: 8. Per germline, CDR1 DFQATT and CDR2 SNEGSKA (reference sequence). CDR3 sequence (DNA): TGCAGTGCCGTTCACGGACAGGATAGCAATCAGCCCCAGCATTTT. Amino acids: CSAVHGQDSNQPQHF.

This clonotype turned up a few times. This sequence joins TRBV4-2 and TRBJ1-2; D is ambiguous. V lost 1 base, J lost 2 bases, and 14 bases lay in between. Germline lookup yields CDR1 LGHNA and CDR2 YNFKEQ. This CDR3 is built from 16 residues. The CDR3 reads CASSQAAGATNYGYTF. The CDR3 DNA reads as TGTGCCAGCAGCCAAGCCGCAGGCGCAACCAACTATGGCTACACCTTC.

The chain recombines TRBV20-1 with TRBJ2-5; 14 bases line up with TRBD2. Judging by the DNA end, TRBJ2-7 fits better; the J call may be wrong. The CDR3 has 17 residues. The germline gives CDR1 DFQATT, CDR2 SNEGSKA (reference sequence). This CDR3 is CSASGLAGGSPRGEQYF. The CDR3 nucleotides are TGCAGTGCTAGTGGACTAGCGGGGGGCTCCCCTCGGGGCGAGCAGTACTTC.

This chain joins TRBV7-2 and TRBJ1-1; D might be TRBD1 (5 bases). Trimming removed 9 bases at V and 7 bases at J, with 15 bases between. The CDR3 runs to 12 residues. Germline CDR1 is SGHTA and CDR2 is FQGNSA. For the CDR3, the DNA is TGTGCCAGTCAAAGGGGCCCGGGTGAAGCTTTCTTT. Translated, it gives CASQRGPGEAFF.

The chain is built from TRBV7-3 and TRBJ2-3; perhaps D is TRBD1 or TRBD2 (6 bases each). The V and J ends lost 5 bases and 5 bases respectively, with 17 bases between them. The CDR3 extends over 15 amino acids. CDR1 and CDR2 from the germline V gene are SGHTA and FQGTGA. The CDR3 sequence is CASSARGGGGDTQYF. The DNA of the CDR3 is TGTGCCAGCAGCGCACGCGGAGGGGGAGGAGATACGCAGTATTTT.

The chain combines TRBV27 with TRBJ2-7; 11 nucleotides match TRBD2. CDR3 length: 16 amino acids. V was pared by 5 bases and J by 0 bases, with 6 bases of the junction left unmatched. Germline CDR1 reads MNHEY; CDR2 reads SMNVEV (reference sequence). The CDR3 here is CASSPTGLAGSYEQYF. The CDR3 DNA reads TGTGCCAGCAGTCCGACCGGACTAGCGGGCTCCTACGAGCAGTACTTC.